Each of the 28 T cell receptor beta chains below was sequenced from the same sample in a study of blood T cell repertoires in COVID-19. Assay used: immunoSEQ multiplex PCR; TCRdb lists only in-frame clones, some missing. The sample has 300,000 to 450,000 clones, more than 85% seen once; the top ten hold roughly 1%. Specimen: PBMCs or T cells enriched from blood (not recorded which). These receptors originate from a young woman who had recovered from COVID-19.

The chain joins TRBV27 to TRBJ1-5; 12 bases fit TRBD1. Per germline, CDR1 MNHEY and CDR2 SMNVEV (reference sequence). The CDR3 sequence is 18 residues long. The V and J ends lost 3 bases and 3 bases, in that order; junction bases with no gene match: 9. CDR3 residues: CASSFPGQGAAFNQPQHF. The CDR3 nucleotides are TGTGCCAGCAGTTTCCCGGGACAGGGGGCGGCGTTCAATCAGCCCCAGCATTTT.

The chain couples TRBV7-2 to TRBJ2-6; 10 bases are a match to TRBD2. Germline V gives CDR1 SGHTA, CDR2 FQGNSA. V dropped 1 base and J dropped 1; count of bases not matched to a gene: 4. The CDR3 consists of 18 residues. The CDR3 sequence is CASSLVSSGGSGANVLTF. The CDR3 coding sequence is TGTGCCAGCAGCTTAGTATCTAGCGGGGGTTCTGGGGCCAACGTCCTGACTTTC.

CDR3 in DNA: TGCGCCAGCAGCGTCTCAGGGGAAGGGTTTGAAAAACTGTTTTTT. Translation gives CASSVSGEGFEKLFF. The rearrangement uses TRBV5-1 and TRBJ1-4; possibly TRBD1 for D (6 bases). Trimming took off 4 bases at V and 7 bases at J, with 17 bases between the two ends. Looked up from germline, CDR1 is SGHRS and CDR2 is YFSETQ. The CDR3 spans 15 residues.

The chain links TRBV3-1 (or the pseudogene TRBV3-2) to TRBJ2-1; perhaps TRBD2 as D (7 bases). This CDR3 has 16 amino acids. V gave up 4 bases and J gave up 5 bases, with 18 bases separating them. Germline values: CDR1 LGHDT, CDR2 YNNKEL (reference sequence). CDR3 amino acids: CASSRGGGAWDNEQFF. The CDR3, as DNA: TGTGCCAGCAGCCGAGGTGGGGGGGCCTGGGACAATGAGCAGTTCTTC.

The J gene is TRBJ2-5, the V gene TRBV5-5; tentative D call: TRBD1 (5 bases). Germline CDR1 and CDR2: SGHKS and YYEKEE (reference sequence). V was trimmed by 0 bases and J by 2 bases, leaving 8 bases between them. The CDR3 sequence is 14 residues long. The CDR3 sequence: CASSLEQGQETQYF. The CDR3 nucleotides are TGTGCCAGCAGCTTGGAGCAGGGACAAGAGACCCAGTACTTC.

V gene TRBV27 combines with J gene TRBJ1-1; 7 bases align to TRBD1. The germline V gene encodes CDR1 MNHEY and CDR2 SMNVEV (reference sequence). Germline trimming cut 8 bases from V and 8 bases from J; bases unmatched to any gene: 5. This CDR3 spans 11 amino acids. The CDR3 is CASQTGSEAFF. CDR3 in DNA: TGTGCCAGCCAGACAGGGTCGGAAGCTTTCTTT.

V usage is TRBV18 and J usage is TRBJ2-2; unclear D gene. Germline loops: CDR1 KGHSH, CDR2 LQKENI. Trimming stripped 2 bases from V and 2 bases from J, with 9 bases between. The CDR3 consists of 15 residues. CDR3 amino acids: CASSPVQTNTGELFF. As DNA, the CDR3 is TGTGCCAGCTCACCAGTCCAGACTAACACCGGGGAGCTGTTTTTT.

J is TRBJ2-7 and V is TRBV19; 10 nucleotides align to TRBD2. The CDR3 consists of 16 residues. Trimming at V came to 4 bases and at J to 4 bases, leaving 10 bases not matched to a gene. The germline CDR1 and CDR2 sequences are LNHDA and SQIVND (reference sequence). The DNA for the CDR3 is TGTGCCAGTAGTAAAGCCCCGGGACTAGCGCAATACGAGCAGTACTTC. It is translated as CASSKAPGLAQYEQYF.

This clone has only one observation. The gene calls are TRBV10-3 and TRBJ2-7; D possibly corresponds to TRBD1 (6 bases). CDR3 length: 13 residues. The V gene lost 3 bases and the J gene lost 2 bases, with 8 bases spanning the gap. Germline CDR1 and CDR2: ENHRY and SYGVKD. The CDR3 DNA is TGTGCCATCAGTGAAGGACAGCCCTACGAGCAGTACTTC. It translates to CAISEGQPYEQYF.

V gene TRBV5-6 combines with J gene TRBJ1-5, with 7 bases lining up with TRBD1. Trimming cost V 3 bases and J 7 bases; bases outside gene matches: 4. Germline V gives CDR1 SGHDT, CDR2 YYEEEE. The CDR3 is 13 amino acids. CDR3 DNA: TGTGCCAGCAGCTCTCAGGGGGGACAGCCCCAGCATTTT. Encoded protein: CASSSQGGQPQHF.

This chain connects TRBV2 to TRBJ2-1, with 13 bases aligning to TRBD2. Trimming at V came to 8 bases and at J to 7 bases, leaving 8 bases not matched to a gene. There are 15 residues in the CDR3. Germline lookup yields CDR1 SNHLY and CDR2 FYNNEI. CDR3 amino acids: CASQLAGGPNNEQFF. CDR3 DNA sequence: TGTGCCAGCCAACTAGCGGGGGGGCCGAATAATGAGCAGTTCTTC.

This chain links TRBV20-1 with TRBJ2-7; D gene ambiguous. Germline CDR1 reads DFQATT; CDR2 reads SNEGSKA (reference sequence). This CDR3 is 11 amino acids long. Trimming cost V 0 bases and J 4 bases, with 4 bases left between them. The chain's CDR3 is CSARDEYEQYF. For the CDR3, the DNA is TGCAGTGCTAGAGATGAGTACGAGCAGTACTTC.

In nucleotides, the CDR3 is TGTGCCAGCAGCTTAGAAAGGTCTTCGGGGGTGGCAACCTACGAGCAGTACTTC. It codes for CASSLERSSGVATYEQYF. The V call is TRBV7-2, the J call TRBJ2-7; weak D call: TRBD2 (6 bases). Germline CDR1 is SGHTA and CDR2 is FQGNSA. The CDR3 sequence is 18 residues long. V dropped 1 base and J dropped 2 bases, with 21 bases sitting between them. Combining the CDR3 with reference TRBV7-2 and TRBJ2-7 gives the whole variable domain GAGVSQSPSNKVTEKGKDVELRCDPISGHTALYWYRQSLGQGLEFLIYFQGNSAPDKSGLPSDRFSAERTGGSVSTLTIQRTQQEDSAVYLCASSLERSSGVATYEQYFGPGTRLTVT.

This chain joins TRBV30 and TRBJ2-6; TRBD1 matches 11 bases. V lost 3 bases to trimming and J lost 3 bases; unmatched junction nucleotides: 4. Germline V CDR1 and CDR2: GTSNPN, SVGIG (reference sequence). CDR3 size: 16 residues. DNA for the CDR3: TGTGCCTGGAGCGGACAGGGGGCTAATGGGGCCAACGTCCTGACTTTC. It translates to CAWSGQGANGANVLTF.

The rearrangement uses TRBV11-2 and TRBJ2-4; D possibly corresponds to TRBD2 (7 bases). From germline, CDR1 is SGHAT and CDR2 FQNNGV. With 3 bases removed from V and 7 bases from J, the gap between germline ends came to 13 bases. The CDR3 is 14 residues long. The CDR3 sequence: CASSFRAGANIQYF. The CDR3 DNA is TGTGCCAGCAGCTTCAGGGCGGGGGCGAACATTCAGTACTTC.

This clone was seen once. This chain links TRBV12-3 or TRBV12-4 with TRBJ1-2; no clear D. The V gene lost 2 bases and the J gene lost 8 bases, with 9 bases spanning the gap. The CDR3 spans 12 residues. CDR3 in amino acids: CASSLSGLGYTF. For the CDR3, the DNA is TGTGCCAGCAGTTTAAGCGGGCTCGGCTACACCTTC.

In its sample, this clone was seen once. The chain carries TRBV5-4 and TRBJ1-5, with TRBD1 as a possible D gene (5 bases). V was trimmed by 2 bases and J by 4 bases, leaving 22 bases between them. Germline loops: CDR1 SGHNT, CDR2 YYREEE (reference sequence). The CDR3 is 18 amino acids. The CDR3 sequence is CASSLSFGWQGKNQPQHF. The CDR3, as DNA: TGTGCCAGCAGCTTAAGTTTCGGGTGGCAGGGAAAGAATCAGCCCCAGCATTTT.

V gene TRBV2 combines with J gene TRBJ1-1; 7 bases map to TRBD1. Germline V gene sequence: CDR1 SNHLY, CDR2 FYNNEI. The CDR3 totals 21 residues. V lost 7 bases, J lost 1 base, and 27 bases stayed unmatched. DNA of the CDR3: TGTGCCAGCAAGTCGGGGAGACAGGGAGAAAAAAGCCCTCGGGCGAACACTGAAGCTTTCTTT. Residues: CASKSGRQGEKSPRANTEAFF. Full variable domain (missing parts from reference TRBV2 and TRBJ1-1): EPEVTQTPSHQVTQMGQEVILRCVPISNHLYFYWYRQILGQKVEFLVSFYNNEISEKSEIFDDQFSVERPDGSNFTLKIRSTKLEDSAMYFCASKSGRQGEKSPRANTEAFFGQGTRLTVV.

This chain uses TRBV30 with TRBJ2-7; 9 nucleotides agree with TRBD1. V dropped 4 bases and J dropped 1; count of bases not matched to a gene: 11. Germline V gives CDR1 GTSNPN, CDR2 SVGIG (reference sequence). The CDR3 length is 16 residues. CDR3 DNA: TGTGCCTGGAAGACCGGACAGGGGCGTAGTTCCTACGAGCAGTACTTC. Amino acid sequence: CAWKTGQGRSSYEQYF.

The gene calls are TRBV7-2 and TRBJ2-6, with 13 nucleotides matching TRBD2. The V gene's germline CDR1 is SGHTA and CDR2 FQGNSA. Trimming at V came to 0 bases and at J to 1 base, leaving 3 bases not matched to a gene. CDR3 length: 19 amino acids. CDR3 residues: CASSLARTSGGSGANVLTF. The CDR3 nucleotides read TGTGCCAGCAGCTTAGCTCGGACTAGCGGGGGATCTGGGGCCAACGTCCTGACTTTC.

The chain uses TRBV29-1 and TRBJ2-3; 7 bases are shared with TRBD2. The CDR3 has 13 amino acids. From germline, CDR1 is SQVTM and CDR2 ANQGSEA. V lost 4 bases, J lost 2 bases, and 3 bases stayed unmatched. For the CDR3, the DNA is TGCAGCGTTGGGGGACTAAACACAGATACGCAGTATTTT. This sequence encodes CSVGGLNTDTQYF.

The V gene is TRBV5-4, the J gene TRBJ2-2, with 8 bases that match TRBD1. The length of the CDR3 is 16 residues. Losses at the gene ends were 4 bases for V and 0 bases for J; bases not matched to a gene: 5. Germline CDR1 SGHNT, CDR2 YYREEE (reference sequence). The CDR3 loop is CASSQRTGTNTGELFF. As DNA, the CDR3 is TGTGCCAGCAGCCAACGGACAGGGACGAACACCGGGGAGCTGTTTTTT.

This clone was counted at least ten times. V gene TRBV5-4 combines with J gene TRBJ1-6; maybe TRBD1 (6 bases). V lost 4 bases, J lost 8 bases, and 16 bases lay in between. CDR3 size: 15 residues. Germline V gene sequence: CDR1 SGHNT, CDR2 YYREEE (reference sequence). CDR3 residues: CASSQGIEGHSPLHF. DNA of the CDR3: TGTGCCAGCAGCCAGGGGATAGAGGGGCATTCACCCCTCCACTTT.

This clone showed up just once. This chain connects TRBV19 to TRBJ2-1; 8 bases are a match to TRBD2. The CDR3 covers 14 residues. V trimming: 6 bases; J trimming: 8 bases; junction bases outside the gene matches: 9. The germline V gene encodes CDR1 LNHDA and CDR2 SQIVND (reference sequence). The CDR3 loop reads CASSPTGGGDEQFF. The CDR3, as DNA: TGTGCCAGTAGCCCCACCGGGGGGGGAGATGAGCAGTTCTTC.

The chain links TRBV10-3 to TRBJ1-1; tentative D call: TRBD1 (6 bases). Germline lookup yields CDR1 ENHRY and CDR2 SYGVKD. CDR3 length: 14 residues. V lost 5 bases and J lost 5, with 15 bases in between. This chain's CDR3 is CAISLQTGATEAFF. The CDR3 coding sequence is TGTGCCATCAGTCTTCAGACAGGTGCAACTGAAGCTTTCTTT.

CDR3 loop: CANGQGETQYF. The DNA of the CDR3 is TGTGCCAACGGACAGGGTGAGACCCAGTACTTC. This chain uses TRBV6-5 with TRBJ2-5, with TRBD1 identical over 8 bases. With 10 bases clipped from V and 5 bases from J, the junction kept 3 bases outside the gene matches. Germline loops: CDR1 MNHEY, CDR2 SVGAGI. The CDR3 spans 11 residues.

The CDR3 region has the DNA TGCAGTGCCGATACAGGCTATGGCTACACCTTC. Encoded protein: CSADTGYGYTF. This rearrangement joins TRBV20-1 to TRBJ1-2, with a weak D call TRBD1 (5 bases). Trimming left V 6 bases short and J 4 bases short, with 9 bases between. Germline CDR1 is DFQATT and CDR2 is SNEGSKA (reference sequence). The CDR3 length is 11 residues.

The chain uses TRBV5-4 and TRBJ2-3; 7 bases fit TRBD2. This CDR3 is 16 amino acids long. V shed 3 bases, J shed 3 bases, and the junction held 10 bases outside the gene matches. Germline V gives CDR1 SGHNT, CDR2 YYREEE (reference sequence). CDR3: CASSSPRGDETDTQYF. CDR3 bases: TGTGCCAGCAGCTCTCCCCGGGGGGATGAGACAGATACGCAGTATTTT.